Listed below are T cell receptor beta chains from one sample, sequenced in a study of blood T cells in healthy people across ages. A single record per CDR3 protein comes from TCRdb applying MiXCR to the 5' RACE reads. Of about 540,000 distinct CDR3 sequences listed, around 24% are singletons. These data also featured in a second study, about T cells of mothers and their children.

The sample consisted of blood. These receptors came from a boy between 10 and 17 years old in good health. CDR3s include the opening cysteine and the closing phenylalanine or tryptophan. A D gene is named only where the DNA matches it firmly. A clone size is listed for some rows: how often the clone was seen (once, few, many), or a class if it is expanded.

size	V	J	D	DNA	CDR3
few	TRBV9	TRBJ1-2	TRBD1	TGTGCCAGCAGCGAGGGGACAGGGGGCCACAACTATGGCTACACCTTC	CASSEGTGGHNYGYTF
.	TRBV7-9	TRBJ1-4	.	TGTGCCAGCAGCTTAATCGGCCACAGTGCAACTAATGAAAAACTGTTTTTT	CASSLIGHSATNEKLFF
.	TRBV27	TRBJ2-7	TRBD2	TGTGCCAGCAGCCCGGGACTAGGACTTGGCGAGCAGTACTTC	CASSPGLGLGEQYF
.	TRBV3-1	TRBJ2-7	.	TGTGCCAGCAGCCAGGACCTCTTCGAGCAGTACTTC	CASSQDLFEQYF
.	TRBV20-1	TRBJ2-7	.	TGCAGTGCTAGAGTCATCATGTCCTACGAGCAGTACTTC	CSARVIMSYEQYF
few	TRBV6-2/TRBV6-3	TRBJ1-1	.	TGTGCCAGCAGTTACTCGAAGACAGGCGGTAACACTGAAGCTTTCTTT	CASSYSKTGGNTEAFF
few	TRBV20-1	TRBJ2-5	.	TGCAGTGCTAGCAAGGGGGAGACCCAGTACTTC	CSASKGETQYF
few	TRBV19	TRBJ2-2	.	TGTGCCAGTAGTATCGCGAACACCGGGGAGCTGTTTTTT	CASSIANTGELFF
.	TRBV7-2	TRBJ1-1	.	TGTGCCAGCACCTCGGGACGGATAAACACTGAAGCTTTCTTT	CASTSGRINTEAFF
.	TRBV7-2	TRBJ2-1	.	TGTGCCAGCAGCCCCGGCGTGAGCTCCTACGATGAGCAGTTCTTC	CASSPGVSSYDEQFF
.	TRBV15	TRBJ2-7	TRBD1	TGTGCCACCAGCGGTAAAGGGGGCTTCTACGAGCAGTACTTC	CATSGKGGFYEQYF
few	TRBV6-2/TRBV6-3	TRBJ2-1	.	TGTGCCAGCAGTTCCCACGTCGGTGAGCAGTTCTTC	CASSSHVGEQFF
.	TRBV9	TRBJ1-3	.	TGTGCCAGCAGCGTAGGGGTGGTGGGTCCCCTCTCTGGAAACACCATATATTTT	CASSVGVVGPLSGNTIYF
.	TRBV6-2/TRBV6-3	TRBJ1-2	.	TGTGCCAGCAGTTCCACCAGGATTGGCTACACCTTC	CASSSTRIGYTF
.	TRBV6-2/TRBV6-3	TRBJ1-2	.	TGTGCCAGCAGTTACACGACAGGAGCTAACTATGGCTACACCTTC	CASSYTTGANYGYTF
many	TRBV10-3	TRBJ1-6	TRBD1	TGTGCCATCAGCCTGACAGGGGGTCATGCACCCCTCCACTTT	CAISLTGGHAPLHF
.	TRBV2	TRBJ1-1	.	TGTGCCAGCAGTGAGAGGGAGAACACTGAAGCTTTCTTT	CASSERENTEAFF
.	TRBV4-2	TRBJ2-2	.	TGTGCCAGCAGCCAAGACGGAGCCCGGGAGCTGTTTTTT	CASSQDGARELFF
.	TRBV7-3	TRBJ2-3	.	TGTGCCAGCAGCCTAGGTTCTGTACGGGACACAGATACGCAGTATTTT	CASSLGSVRDTDTQYF
.	TRBV11-2	TRBJ2-2	.	TGTGCCAGCAGCTTAATCGGCAACGGGGTCCCCGGGGAGCTGTTTTTT	CASSLIGNGVPGELFF
.	TRBV27	TRBJ2-2	.	TGTGCCAGCAGTTTGGTCAGGGAAGTCACCGGGGAGCTGTTTTTT	CASSLVREVTGELFF
.	TRBV4-1	TRBJ1-2	.	TGCGCCAGCAGCCAAGATCAATGGGACCCCTATGGCTACACCTTC	CASSQDQWDPYGYTF
many	TRBV3-1	TRBJ2-5	.	TGTGCCAGCAGCCAAGGGCGGTCGGAGACCCAGTACTTC	CASSQGRSETQYF
.	TRBV28	TRBJ2-1	TRBD2	TGTGCCAGCAGTTTAAAACTAGCGGGTAGGGACAATGAGCAGTTCTTC	CASSLKLAGRDNEQFF
few	TRBV6-1	TRBJ2-3	.	TGTGCCATCCGGGACGGAGGCACAGATACGCAGTATTTT	CAIRDGGTDTQYF
few	TRBV2	TRBJ2-5	.	TGTGCCAGCAGTGACGGGGAGAGTGAGTTCTTC	CASSDGESEFF
.	TRBV7-3	TRBJ2-3	.	TGTGCCAGCAGCCTCGACGGCCTAGATACGCAGTATTTT	CASSLDGLDTQYF
.	TRBV20-1	TRBJ1-1	.	TGCAGTGCTAGAGATAGGGGACGGCAGAACACTGAAGCTTTCTTT	CSARDRGRQNTEAFF
few	TRBV28	TRBJ2-6	.	TGTGCCAGCAGCAATAGGGGGGTACCTGGGGCCAACGTCCTGACTTTC	CASSNRGVPGANVLTF
.	TRBV4-2	TRBJ2-1	TRBD2	TGTGCCAGCAGCCAAGAATCCCTAGCGGGCTTCCGAGACGGGGGCAATGAGCAGTTCTTC	CASSQESLAGFRDGGNEQFF
.	TRBV28	TRBJ2-6	.	TGTGCCAGCAGTTCTCCCCACTCGTTTTCCGGGGCCAACGTCCTGACTTTC	CASSSPHSFSGANVLTF
.	TRBV10-2	TRBJ1-1	TRBD1	TGCGCCAGCAGTGAGTCCGGACAGGGGGGCACTGAAGCTTTCTTT	CASSESGQGGTEAFF
few	TRBV28	TRBJ2-7	TRBD2	TGTGCCAGCAGTCCGCCCGGGACTAGCGGACCCTACGAGCAGTACTTC	CASSPPGTSGPYEQYF
.	TRBV28	TRBJ2-5	.	TGTGCCAGCAGACCGGGACGGCTGGAGACCCAGTACTTC	CASRPGRLETQYF
.	TRBV19	TRBJ2-1	.	TGTGCCAGTAGTATTAACGGGGCCCTCTACAATGAGCAGTTCTTC	CASSINGALYNEQFF
many	TRBV4-3	TRBJ2-7	TRBD2	TGCGCCAGCAGCCAAGAATTTCTTGGGACTAGCGGACCTTCCTACGAGCAGTACTTC	CASSQEFLGTSGPSYEQYF
.	TRBV20-1	TRBJ2-3	TRBD2	TGCAGTGCCGGGTTAGCGGGAGGGGGAGATACGCAGTATTTT	CSAGLAGGGDTQYF
.	TRBV28	TRBJ2-3	.	TGTGCCAGCAGTTTGCTCAGGGGCGTGCAGTATTTT	CASSLLRGVQYF
.	TRBV4-3	TRBJ2-5	TRBD2	TGCGCCAGCAGCCAAGGGTCGGGGGGAGAGACCCAGTACTTC	CASSQGSGGETQYF
.	TRBV29-1	TRBJ2-1	TRBD2	TGCAGCGTTGTACTAGCGGGAGGTACCCCATCCAATGAGCAGTTCTTC	CSVVLAGGTPSNEQFF
.	TRBV15	TRBJ2-5	TRBD2	TGTGCCACCAGCAGAGGGGTAACTAGCGGGGGGGACGAGACCCAGTACTTC	CATSRGVTSGGDETQYF
.	TRBV7-2	TRBJ2-1	TRBD2	TGTGCCAGCAGCCTCTCAGCGGGGGGGCGAATGCGGCGTAATGAGCAGTTCTTC	CASSLSAGGRMRRNEQFF
few	TRBV29-1	TRBJ2-5	TRBD2	TGCAGCGCTGGGGGGGACGCTTTAGCAGAGACCCAGTACTTC	CSAGGDALAETQYF
.	TRBV7-9	TRBJ2-7	.	TGTGCCAGCAGCTTAGGGACAGCCTATGGCGAGCAGTACTTC	CASSLGTAYGEQYF